The 26 T cell receptor beta chains below come from one sample, sequenced in a study of blood T cell repertoires in COVID-19. The table came from immunoSEQ multiplex PCR; TCRdb's copy has only in-frame clones and leaves some out. Here the sample spans almost 250,000 clones, around 89% being singletons. The sequencing input was PBMCs or T cells enriched from blood (not recorded which). These receptors all come from a woman in her 30s who had recovered from COVID-19.

The gene calls are TRBV5-1 and TRBJ1-1; 9 nucleotides line up with TRBD1. J gave up 6 bases and V 1 base, and 10 bases lay outside the gene matches. The CDR3 length is 16 residues. Germline V gene data show CDR1 as SGHRS and CDR2 as YFSETQ. CDR3 in amino acids: CASSLIEDRGGSEAFF. The CDR3 DNA sequence: TGCGCCAGCAGCTTGATCGAGGACAGGGGAGGATCTGAAGCTTTCTTT.

This chain links TRBV5-4 with TRBJ2-1; 9 nucleotides match TRBD2. J gave up 3 bases and V 4 bases, and 5 bases lay outside the gene matches. The CDR3 sequence is 15 residues long. CDR1 and CDR2 from the germline V gene are SGHNT and YYREEE (reference sequence). The CDR3 DNA sequence: TGTGCCAGCAGCGTCCAAGCGGGAGGCTACAATGAGCAGTTCTTC. Translating gives CASSVQAGGYNEQFF. The full variable domain, with the rest looked up from reference TRBV5-4 and TRBJ2-1, is ETGVTQSPTHLIKTRGQQVTLRCSSQSGHNTVSWYQQALGQGPQFIFQYYREEENGRGNFPPRFSGLQFPNYSSELNVNALELDDSALYLCASSVQAGGYNEQFFGPGTRLTVL.

V usage is TRBV14 and J usage is TRBJ1-1, with D unclear. V was clipped by 4 bases and J by 3 bases, with 9 bases between them. Per the germline V gene, CDR1 is SGHDN and CDR2 is FVKESK. The CDR3 length is 13 residues. The CDR3 here is CASSLRSDTEAFF. The DNA of the CDR3 is TGTGCCAGCAGCCTTAGAAGCGACACTGAAGCTTTCTTT.

The chain employs TRBV19 and TRBJ1-6; 9 positions match TRBD1. The V segment lost 5 bases and the J segment 7 bases; nucleotides outside the gene matches: 6. Germline CDR1 and CDR2: LNHDA and SQIVND (reference sequence). The CDR3 covers 15 residues. The CDR3 nucleotides read TGTGCCAGTAGTCCCCTACAGGGGGCGAATTCACCCCTCCACTTT. It codes for CASSPLQGANSPLHF.

V is TRBV5-1 and J is TRBJ2-2; D may be TRBD1 (6 bases). V was trimmed by 3 bases and J by 6 bases, leaving 18 bases between them. In germline, CDR1 is SGHRS, CDR2 YFSETQ. The CDR3 runs 16 residues. As DNA, the CDR3 is TGCGCCAGCAGCTCCGGGTCCAACAGGGTCCCCGGGGAGCTGTTTTTT. It codes for CASSSGSNRVPGELFF.

The V gene is TRBV2, the J gene TRBJ1-2; 7 nucleotides align to TRBD1. The trim removed 0 bases at V and 6 bases at J, leaving 10 bases unmatched. The length of the CDR3 is 16 residues. Germline CDR1 SNHLY, CDR2 FYNNEI. The CDR3 is CASSEALRGASHGYTF. The CDR3 DNA reads as TGTGCCAGCAGTGAAGCGCTCAGGGGGGCCTCTCATGGCTACACCTTC. The variable domain in full, with the rest retrieved from reference TRBV2 and TRBJ1-2, is EPEVTQTPSHQVTQMGQEVILRCVPISNHLYFYWYRQILGQKVEFLVSFYNNEISEKSEIFDDQFSVERPDGSNFTLKIRSTKLEDSAMYFCASSEALRGASHGYTFGSGTRLTVV.

This clone was picked up one time. This chain joins TRBV10-3 and TRBJ2-7, with D perhaps TRBD2 (5 bases). The CDR3 contains 13 residues. The V end was cut by 0 bases, the J end by 7 bases, with 10 bases between. CDR1 and CDR2 from the germline V gene are ENHRY and SYGVKD. The DNA for the CDR3 is TGTGCCATCAGTGAGTCATCGAGGGAAGAGCAGTACTTC. This codes for CAISESSREEQYF.

This sequence joins TRBV11-3 and TRBJ2-7, with 13 bases lining up with TRBD2. The V gene's germline CDR1 is SGHNT and CDR2 YENEEA. Trimming removed 2 bases from V and 7 bases from J; junction bases left unmatched: 5. CDR3 length: 15 amino acids. CDR3 nucleotide sequence: TGTGCCAGCAGCTTACGGACTAGCGGGAGTGATGAGCAGTACTTC. Protein sequence: CASSLRTSGSDEQYF.

The chain employs TRBV2 and TRBJ1-1, with D possibly TRBD1 on 5 matching bases. Germline V CDR1 and CDR2: SNHLY, FYNNEI. The length of the CDR3 is 14 residues. Trimming cost V 2 bases and J 7 bases, with 14 bases left between them. Here the CDR3 DNA reads TGTGCCAGCAGTGAACCTCAGGGCTTATATGAAGCTTTCTTT. Translating gives CASSEPQGLYEAFF. The variable domain in full, completed from reference TRBV2 and TRBJ1-1, reads EPEVTQTPSHQVTQMGQEVILRCVPISNHLYFYWYRQILGQKVEFLVSFYNNEISEKSEIFDDQFSVERPDGSNFTLKIRSTKLEDSAMYFCASSEPQGLYEAFFGQGTRLTVV.

V gene TRBV29-1 combines with J gene TRBJ2-1, with D tentatively TRBD2 (5 bases). CDR3 length equals 9 residues. Trimming took off 6 bases at V and 16 bases at J, with 13 bases between the two ends. The germline CDR1 and CDR2 sequences are SQVTM and ANQGSEA. This chain's CDR3 is CSVDSPHFF. CDR3 in DNA: TGCAGCGTGGACTCCCCCCACTTCTTC.

The chain is built from TRBV4-1 and TRBJ2-5, with D unresolved. Trimming removed 1 base from V and 1 base from J, with 7 bases in between. CDR3 length: 14 residues. Germline V gene lookup returns CDR1 MGHRA and CDR2 YSYEKL. CDR3 in DNA: TGCGCCAGCAGCCAAGCTACCGTCCAAGAGACCCAGTACTTC. Residues: CASSQATVQETQYF.

About this clone: Other DNA sequences from this sample encode an identical CDR3 as well. The chain links TRBV9 to TRBJ2-1, with a tentative D call TRBD1 (6 bases). The CDR3 is 15 residues long. The germline V gene has CDR1 SGDLS and CDR2 YYNGEE. V was cut by 1 base and J by 0 bases, with 8 bases left in between. This CDR3 reads CASSVRDISYNEQFF. The CDR3 region has the DNA TGTGCCAGCAGCGTACGGGACATCTCCTACAATGAGCAGTTCTTC.

V is TRBV11-2 and J is TRBJ1-2; 10 nucleotides align to TRBD1. The CDR3 totals 15 residues. The J segment lost 8 bases and the V segment lost 0 bases, leaving 6 bases of the junction unmatched. Looked up from germline, CDR1 is SGHAT and CDR2 is FQNNGV. The CDR3 region is CASSLDGTGVGGYTF. Here the CDR3 DNA reads TGTGCCAGCAGCTTAGACGGGACAGGGGTGGGCGGCTACACCTTC. Based on the CDR3 plus reference TRBV11-2 and TRBJ1-2, the full variable domain is EAGVAQSPRYKIIEKRQSVAFWCNPISGHATLYWYQQILGQGPKLLIQFQNNGVVDDSQLPKDRFSAERLKGVDSTLKIQPAKLEDSAVYLCASSLDGTGVGGYTFGSGTRLTVV.

CDR3 coding DNA: TGTGCCAGCAGCTCCGACACCTGGGGGGGACAGCCCCAGCATTTT. Translation gives CASSSDTWGGQPQHF. The chain uses TRBV28 and TRBJ1-5; weak D call: TRBD1 (5 bases). The CDR3 runs 15 residues. Germline V lookup: CDR1 MDHEN, CDR2 SYDVKM. Between the trimmed V and J ends, which lost 6 bases and 7 bases, there was a span of 19 bases.

This clone was seen only once. The V call is TRBV3-1 (or the pseudogene TRBV3-2), the J call TRBJ1-1; 7 nucleotides align to TRBD1. The junction had 7 bases not matched to a gene; V was cut back by 3 bases and J by 6 bases. The germline gives CDR1 LGHDT, CDR2 YNNKEL (reference sequence). The CDR3 spans 14 residues. The CDR3, as DNA: TGTGCCAGCAGCCAGGAGGACAGGCAGTCTGAAGCTTTCTTT. Residues: CASSQEDRQSEAFF.

The V gene is TRBV30, the J gene TRBJ1-1, with a possible D match to TRBD1 (6 bases). This CDR3 has 15 residues. Germline lookup yields CDR1 GTSNPN and CDR2 SVGIG (reference sequence). Deletions cut 3 bases from V and 8 bases from J, with 22 bases between. CDR3 amino acids: CAWRIRDTWATEAFF. The CDR3 DNA reads TGTGCCTGGAGAATCCGGGACACCTGGGCGACAGAAGCTTTCTTT.

This clone turned up a few times. The chain has TRBV6-5 and TRBJ2-7, with 11 bases that match TRBD2. The germline V gene has CDR1 MNHEY and CDR2 SVGAGI. This CDR3 is built from 15 residues. With V trimmed by 0 bases and J by 6 bases, 4 bases remained unmatched. CDR3 sequence reads: CASSYSTSGAGEQYF. DNA of the CDR3: TGTGCCAGCAGTTACTCGACTAGCGGGGCTGGCGAGCAGTACTTC.

The chain combines TRBV4-3 with TRBJ2-1; D uncertain. The CDR3 is 14 residues long. Trimming shortened V by 2 bases and J by 5 bases, and 10 bases separated the two germline ends. Germline lookup yields CDR1 LGHNA and CDR2 YSLEER. This CDR3 is CASSQMNINNEQFF. CDR3 nucleotides: TGCGCCAGCAGCCAAATGAACATTAACAATGAGCAGTTCTTC.

This clone was seen only once. This chain links TRBV27 with TRBJ2-7; 8 bases agree with TRBD2. Trimming took 5 bases from V and 5 from J; bases not matched to a gene: 5. Germline V gene lookup returns CDR1 MNHEY and CDR2 SMNVEV (reference sequence). This CDR3 spans 13 amino acids. The CDR3 is CASSPRTSHEQYF. CDR3 coding DNA: TGTGCCAGCAGTCCACGGACTAGCCACGAGCAGTACTTC.

This sequence joins TRBV7-9 and TRBJ1-2, with D hard to call. Trimming took off 5 bases at V and 3 bases at J, with 10 bases between the two ends. The germline V gene encodes CDR1 SEHNR and CDR2 FQNEAQ (reference sequence). The CDR3 sequence is 13 residues long. DNA of the CDR3: TGTGCCAGCAGCCCAGACGGAGACTATGGCTACACCTTC. Its translation is CASSPDGDYGYTF.

This chain's CDR3 is CASSKCAGSNQPQHF. CDR3 DNA: TGTGCCAGCAGCAAATGTGCGGGCAGCAATCAGCCCCAGCATTTT. This chain connects TRBV21-1 to TRBJ1-5. TRBV21-1 is assigned pseudogene status. The CDR3 runs 15 residues.

The rearrangement joins TRBV28 to TRBJ2-1; TRBD2 agrees at 10 bases. This CDR3 contains 12 residues. Per germline, CDR1 MDHEN and CDR2 SYDVKM. V was pared by 10 bases and J by 8 bases, with 5 bases of the junction left unmatched. The CDR3 sequence: CATSGGWDEQFF. CDR3 DNA: TGTGCCACTAGCGGGGGATGGGATGAGCAGTTCTTC.

The V call is TRBV18, the J call TRBJ1-1, with TRBD1 identical over 9 bases. Losses at the gene ends were 0 bases for V and 7 bases for J; bases not matched to a gene: 9. The CDR3 sequence is 16 residues long. Per the germline V gene, CDR1 is KGHSH and CDR2 is LQKENI. This CDR3 is CASSPPMRQGGGEAFF. In DNA form, the CDR3 reads TGTGCCAGCTCACCACCAATGAGACAGGGGGGAGGTGAAGCTTTCTTT.

This chain uses TRBV14 with TRBJ2-3; 9 nucleotides match TRBD2. The CDR3 runs 16 residues. V dropped 4 bases and J dropped 3; count of bases not matched to a gene: 8. The germline V gene has CDR1 SGHDN and CDR2 FVKESK. This chain's CDR3 is CASSLNSGRITDTQYF. DNA for the CDR3: TGTGCCAGCAGCCTTAATAGCGGGAGAATAACAGATACGCAGTATTTT. Supplemented by reference TRBV14 and TRBJ2-3, the full variable domain reads EAGVTQFPSHSVIEKGQTVTLRCDPISGHDNLYWYRRVMGKEIKFLLHFVKESKQDESGMPNNRFLAERTGGTYSTLKVQPAELEDSGVYFCASSLNSGRITDTQYFGPGTRLTVL.

The chain couples TRBV7-2 to TRBJ1-1; 10 positions agree with TRBD1. The CDR3 extends over 16 amino acids. CDR1 and CDR2 from the germline V gene are SGHTA and FQGNSA. J was trimmed by 0 bases and V by 7 bases; bases with no gene match: 8. The DNA of the CDR3 is TGTGCCAGCATCAAAGGTGGGACAGGGGTGAACACTGAAGCTTTCTTT. Its translation is CASIKGGTGVNTEAFF.

The V call is TRBV5-6, the J call TRBJ1-2; D unresolved. The CDR3 totals 12 residues. V lost 0 bases, J lost 5 bases, and 5 bases lay in between. Germline CDR1 is SGHDT and CDR2 is YYEEEE. This chain's CDR3 is CASSLVPYGYTF. For the CDR3, the DNA is TGTGCCAGCAGCTTGGTCCCTTATGGCTACACCTTC.